This TCR beta chain was identified in a study of CD8 T cells in ankylosing spondylitis (dated by TCRdb to the late 2010s). A note on the overall study: T cell receptor beta repertoires were profiled in healthy donors and ankylosing spondylitis patients so that disease-linked TCR variants could be found. In total, the full study cohort was made up of 95 to 110 healthy donors and more than 20 ankylosing spondylitis patients. Peripheral blood was sampled, and synovial fluid was additionally collected from ankylosing spondylitis patients.

V and J lose 6 bases and 4 bases, and a span of 12 bases separates them. From the germline V gene, CDR1 is SNHLY and CDR2 is FYNNEI. The CDR3 starts with the cysteine, ends with the phenylalanine, and has 14 residues. Just the 42-base CDR3 DNA is kept, in frame starting at base 1. For sequencing, an Illumina HiSeq 2500 was employed. Quantitative 5'-RACE with molecular barcodes was used to prepare TCR beta libraries. As for how the authors treated the data: Disease-linked TCR variants were identified with a new computational method built on a probabilistic model of VDJ rearrangement. The public reads were reanalyzed by TCRdb: fastp trimming at Q25, MiXCR alignment, in-frame beta chains only. Identical CDR3 proteins give one entry, which carries the most common genes and DNA. These V and J calls rely on TCRdb rather than the paper's analysis. The table for this sample lists more than 500,000 distinct CDR3 sequences; roughly 5% of them were counted only once. Under 4.5% of the sample is taken by the ten largest.

The paper as a whole reports these results and caveats: According to the report, matched synovial fluid samples from ankylosing spondylitis patients were significantly enriched for the disease-linked clones. A TCR beta motif of fewer than 10 highly homologous amino acid variants appeared characteristic of blood from ankylosing spondylitis patients. Some motif variants had previously been reported in the synovial fluid and blood of reactive arthritis patients, which suggests shared mechanisms of disease initiation. A CD8+ phenotype was shown by the disease-linked clones, which were found at relatively low frequencies in peripheral blood.

Many counts were recorded for this clonotype. Its binding antigen is unknown. There are no base qualities to consult, and no much larger clone falls within one base. This clonotype originated in a male donor with ankylosing spondylitis. Rearrangement joined TRBV2 to TRBJ1-4, with the D gene uncertain. The sequencing sample was made of blood, either unsorted or a sorted T cell fraction (not recorded which). The DNA sequence is as follows: TGTGCCAGCAGGGGAGGCCTGAGTAATGAAAAACTGTTTTTT. Its translation reads: CASRGGLSNEKLFF.